This is a list of T cell receptor beta chains from one sample in a study of cytomegalovirus exposure and HLA in healthy donors. Clones were sequenced by immunoSEQ multiplex PCR, and TCRdb holds only the in-frame ones, with some missing. There are roughly 150,000 clones in the sample; about 80% occur only once, and approximately 15% lies in the top ten. Material for sequencing was PBMCs. The source of these receptors is a woman in her thirties or forties in good health and CMV-seronegative. Both conserved end residues are part of each CDR3. The order of the fields is D gene, V gene, J gene, clone size, CDR3 length, CDR3 protein, CDR3 DNA. The D gene is left open where the match is weak. Clone sizes are given selectively: once, few, many, or a class where the clone is expanded.

>TRBD2|TRBV2|TRBJ2-3|once|15
CASSDLASGADTQYF
TGTGCCAGCAGTGACTTGGCTAGCGGGGCGGATACGCAGTATTTT
>NA|TRBV4-1|TRBJ2-7|NA|12
CASSPGGAEQYF
TGCGCCAGCAGCCCGGGGGGCGCTGAGCAGTACTTC
>NA|TRBV29-1|TRBJ2-1|NA|13
CSVAHSRNNEQFF
TGCAGCGTTGCTCACAGCAGAAACAATGAGCAGTTCTTC
>NA|TRBV7-9|TRBJ1-5|NA|18
CASSLVTPGRLVNQPQHF
TGTGCCAGCAGCTTAGTTACCCCAGGGCGCTTAGTAAATCAGCCCCAGCATTTT
>NA|TRBV28|TRBJ1-2|NA|13
CASSLQAGYGYTF
TGTGCCAGCAGTTTACAGGCAGGCTATGGCTACACCTTC
>TRBD2|TRBV7-2|TRBJ2-2|NA|15
CASPMSGANTGELFF
TGTGCCAGCCCTATGAGCGGGGCGAACACCGGGGAGCTGTTTTTT
>NA|TRBV28|TRBJ2-2|NA|15
CATKNQGPYTGELFF
TGTGCCACCAAAAATCAGGGGCCATACACCGGGGAGCTGTTTTTT
>TRBD1|TRBV7-9|TRBJ1-1|NA|13
CASSSTGHTEAFF
TGTGCCAGCAGCTCGACAGGGCACACTGAAGCTTTCTTT
>NA|TRBV7-2|TRBJ2-5|NA|13
CASSSTVSGTQYF
TGTGCCAGCAGCTCGACAGTTTCTGGGACCCAGTACTTC
>NA|TRBV6-1|TRBJ2-7|NA|13
CASRGGPYYEQYF
TGTGCCAGCAGGGGGGGTCCATACTACGAGCAGTACTTC
>TRBD1|TRBV27|TRBJ1-2|NA|14
CAGSIRQGSDGYTF
TGTGCCGGCAGTATTAGACAGGGCTCGGATGGCTACACCTTC
>NA|TRBV5-6|TRBJ2-7|NA|11
CASSLSGEQYF
TGTGCCAGCAGCTTGTCGGGCGAGCAGTACTTC
>NA|TRBV6-1|TRBJ2-2|NA|14
CASRGDILTGELFF
TGTGCCAGCAGGGGGGACATCCTGACCGGGGAGCTGTTTTTT
>TRBD2|TRBV9|TRBJ2-4|NA|14
CASSPRLAGSIQYF
TGTGCCAGCAGCCCACGGCTAGCGGGAAGCATTCAGTACTTC
>TRBD2|TRBV7-2|TRBJ2-3|NA|15
CASSTLAGFTDTQYF
TGTGCCAGCAGCACACTAGCGGGGTTCACAGATACGCAGTATTTT
>TRBD1|TRBV6-1|TRBJ2-3|NA|14
CASSRGMSTDTQYF
TGTGCCAGCTCCAGGGGGATGAGCACAGATACGCAGTATTTT
>TRBD1|TRBV9|TRBJ1-6|NA|17
CASSGGRTQGAYSPLHF
TGTGCCAGCAGCGGGGGAAGGACCCAGGGGGCTTATTCACCCCTCCACTTT
>NA|TRBV6-6|TRBJ2-5|NA|16
CASTRTSGGPRETQYF
TGTGCCAGCACCAGGACATCGGGTGGGCCACGAGAGACCCAGTACTTC
>NA|TRBV7-7|TRBJ2-1|NA|13
CASSPQGGNEQFF
TGTGCCAGCAGCCCTCAAGGGGGCAATGAGCAGTTCTTC
>TRBD2|TRBV4-2|TRBJ2-3|NA|21
CASSPTPGTSGVVRRADTQYF
TGTGCCAGCAGCCCGACCCCAGGGACTAGCGGAGTGGTGAGACGCGCAGATACGCAGTATTTT
>TRBD1|TRBV11-3|TRBJ2-7|NA|18
CASSLPGQGMGPSYEQYF
TGTGCCAGCAGCTTACCGGGACAGGGAATGGGGCCCTCCTACGAGCAGTACTTC
>TRBD2|TRBV5-6|TRBJ2-7|NA|14
CASSSTGLAWEQYF
TGTGCCAGCAGCTCCACTGGACTAGCTTGGGAGCAGTACTTC